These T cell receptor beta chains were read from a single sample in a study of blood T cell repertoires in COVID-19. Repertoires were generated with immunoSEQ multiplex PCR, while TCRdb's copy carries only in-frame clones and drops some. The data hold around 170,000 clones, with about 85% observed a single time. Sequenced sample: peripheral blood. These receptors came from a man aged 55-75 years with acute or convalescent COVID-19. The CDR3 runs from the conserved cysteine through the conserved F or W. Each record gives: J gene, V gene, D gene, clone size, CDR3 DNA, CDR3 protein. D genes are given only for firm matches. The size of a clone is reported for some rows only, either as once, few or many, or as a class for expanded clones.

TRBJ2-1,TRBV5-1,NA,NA,TGCGCCAGCAGCTTAATCGGCGGGTCGGCCTACAATGAGCAGTTCTTC,CASSLIGGSAYNEQFF
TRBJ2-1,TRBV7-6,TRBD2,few,TGTGCCAGCAGCTTCCCCCCCAACCGCGGGAGTTCCTACAATGAGCAGTTCTTC,CASSFPPNRGSSYNEQFF
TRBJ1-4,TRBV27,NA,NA,TGTGCCAGCAGGTCCCTACGGAGGGCTAATGAAAAACTGTTTTTT,CASRSLRRANEKLFF
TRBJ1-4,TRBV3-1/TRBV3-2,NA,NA,TGTGCCAGCAGCCAATTAGGGGGTAATGAAAAACTGTTTTTT,CASSQLGGNEKLFF
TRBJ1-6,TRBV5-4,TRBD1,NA,TGTGCCAGCAGCTCCTGGACAGGGAACACCCTCCACTTT,CASSSWTGNTLHF
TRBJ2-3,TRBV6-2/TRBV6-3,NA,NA,TGTGCCAGCAGTAGCTCCAGGGATACGCAGTATTTT,CASSSSRDTQYF
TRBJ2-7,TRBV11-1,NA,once,TGTGCCAGCAGCTTAAGGAACTACTCGGCCTACGAGCAGTACTTC,CASSLRNYSAYEQYF
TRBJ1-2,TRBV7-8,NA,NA,TGTGCCAGCAGCTTAGTCCTGTCTAACTATGGCTACACCTTC,CASSLVLSNYGYTF
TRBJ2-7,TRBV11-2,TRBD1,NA,TGTGCCAGCAGCCGTGTTGGACAGGGTTCCTACGAGCAGTACTTC,CASSRVGQGSYEQYF
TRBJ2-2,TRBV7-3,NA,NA,TGTGCCAGCAGCATCATGGGGAGCACCGGGGAGCTGTTTTTT,CASSIMGSTGELFF
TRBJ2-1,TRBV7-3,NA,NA,TGTGCCAGCAGCCTGGGTAACGAGGATGAGCAGTTCTTC,CASSLGNEDEQFF
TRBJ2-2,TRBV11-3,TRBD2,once,TGTGGGAGCGGGACTAGCGGGAGCACCGGGGAGCTGTTTTTT,CGSGTSGSTGELFF
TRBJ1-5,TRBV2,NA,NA,TGTGCCAGCGCCGCGGGGGTCGACAATCAGCCCCAGCATTTT,CASAAGVDNQPQHF
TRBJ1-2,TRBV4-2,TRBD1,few,TGTGCCAGCAGCCACGGACAGGGCTATGGCTACACCTTC,CASSHGQGYGYTF
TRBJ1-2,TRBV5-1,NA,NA,TGCGCCAGCAGCTTGGCCAGGGGAATTCCGGCTAACTATGGCTACACCTTC,CASSLARGIPANYGYTF
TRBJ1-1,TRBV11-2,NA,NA,TGTGCCAGCAGCTTAAGAGGCCAGGCGGGCACTGAAGCTTTCTTT,CASSLRGQAGTEAFF